Following are 31 T cell receptor beta chains from one sample sequenced in a study of response to subunit inactivated influenza vaccine. TCRdb ran MiXCR on the RT-PCR reads and lists one entry per CDR3 protein. The sample lists 650,000 to 800,000 distinct CDR3 sequences, around 14% occurring once. The input for sequencing was PBMCs from blood, taken around 15 days before vaccination. All receptors come from a man aged 45-65 years who received an inactivated influenza vaccine.

The rearrangement links TRBV20-1 to TRBJ2-5; tentative D call: TRBD1 (6 bases). The CDR3 runs to 15 residues. Trimming cost V 3 bases and J 1 base, with 15 bases left between them. Germline CDR1 reads DFQATT; CDR2 reads SNEGSKA (reference sequence). Here the CDR3 reads CSASIQGNSQETQYF. CDR3 DNA sequence: TGCAGTGCTAGTATTCAGGGGAATTCCCAAGAGACCCAGTACTTC.

The CDR3 coding sequence is TGTGCCAGCAGCTTTCCCGGGACAGGGGTCAACAATGAGCAGTTCTTC. The encoded protein is CASSFPGTGVNNEQFF. This sequence joins TRBV7-9 and TRBJ2-1; TRBD1 matches at 10 bases. The CDR3 consists of 16 residues. Germline V gene sequence: CDR1 SEHNR, CDR2 FQNEAQ (reference sequence). J gave up 5 bases and V 3 bases, and 7 bases lay outside the gene matches.

This clonotype was seen only a few times. The V and J genes are TRBV29-1 and TRBJ2-1; D possibly corresponds to TRBD2 (6 bases). CDR1 and CDR2 from the germline V gene are SQVTM and ANQGSEA. This CDR3 comprises 19 residues. V was clipped by 3 bases and J by 0 bases, with 24 bases between them. CDR3 nucleotides: TGCAGCGTTGACGGCGAACGGGCTAGCGCTATAAGCTCCTACAATGAGCAGTTCTTC. Amino acids: CSVDGERASAISSYNEQFF.

This rearrangement joins TRBV5-1 to TRBJ1-1; D possibly corresponds to TRBD1 (6 bases). This CDR3 has 14 amino acids. The germline CDR1 and CDR2 sequences are SGHRS and YFSETQ. Trimming removed 4 bases from V and 1 base from J, with 11 bases in between. The CDR3 sequence: CASSAGHQNTEAFF. CDR3 coding DNA: TGCGCCAGCAGCGCGGGACACCAGAACACTGAAGCTTTCTTT.

The gene calls are TRBV30 and TRBJ2-3, with TRBD1 matching 8 bases. This CDR3 is 15 amino acids long. Per germline, CDR1 GTSNPN and CDR2 SVGIG (reference sequence). Trimming cost V 1 base and J 3 bases; bases outside gene matches: 6. The CDR3 region has the DNA TGTGCCTGGAGTGAGACAGGGGTTGGGACAGATACGCAGTATTTT. Translating it yields CAWSETGVGTDTQYF.

This clonotype was recorded a few times. J is TRBJ2-7 and V is TRBV7-2; D may be TRBD1 (6 bases). CDR3 length: 15 amino acids. CDR1 and CDR2 (germline): SGHTA, FQGNSA. V was clipped by 5 bases and J by 2 bases, with 16 bases between them. The CDR3 here is CASSPWTEGAYEQYF. The CDR3, as DNA: TGTGCCAGCAGCCCTTGGACAGAGGGGGCCTACGAGCAGTACTTC.

This clonotype was detected only a few times. The chain has TRBV6-9 and TRBJ2-3; no definite D call. The CDR3 extends over 10 amino acids. Germline values: CDR1 MNHGY, CDR2 SVAAGI. V was trimmed by 6 bases and J by 12 bases, leaving 10 bases between them. The CDR3 coding sequence is TGTGCCAGCAGGGCTAGACCTCAGTATTTT. It codes for CASRARPQYF.

J is TRBJ2-7 and V is TRBV29-1, with TRBD1 matching over 7 bases. Germline CDR1 reads SQVTM; CDR2 reads ANQGSEA. This CDR3 is 13 amino acids long. V lost 6 bases, J lost 5 bases, and 10 bases stayed unmatched. The CDR3 is CSVDIQGSHEQYF. CDR3 DNA: TGCAGCGTAGATATACAGGGGAGCCACGAGCAGTACTTC.

This clonotype was detected only a few times. The V and J genes are TRBV5-1 and TRBJ2-5; unclear D gene. The CDR3 sequence is 12 residues long. The V end lost 5 bases, the J end lost 0 bases, and 5 bases lay between the germline ends. Germline V CDR1 and CDR2: SGHRS, YFSETQ. CDR3 bases: TGCGCCAGCAGTGACTACCAAGAGACCCAGTACTTC. It encodes CASSDYQETQYF.

J is TRBJ2-3 and V is TRBV29-1, with D perhaps being TRBD1 or TRBD2 (5 bases each). This CDR3 is built from 15 residues. From germline, CDR1 is SQVTM and CDR2 ANQGSEA. With 6 bases removed from V and 6 bases from J, the gap between germline ends came to 22 bases. CDR3 amino acids: CSVISGAARGDTQYF. The DNA for the CDR3 is TGCAGCGTGATCTCCGGGGCGGCCCGAGGGGATACGCAGTATTTT.

In this sample, this clonotype turned up many times. V gene TRBV9 combines with J gene TRBJ2-2; D tentatively fits TRBD1 or TRBD2 (5 bases each). Trimming took 0 bases from V and 2 from J, leaving 8 bases between them. From germline, CDR1 is SGDLS and CDR2 YYNGEE. This CDR3 region has 15 residues. CDR3 region: CASSVVRDNTGELFF. The DNA for the CDR3 is TGTGCCAGCAGCGTAGTCAGGGACAACACCGGGGAGCTGTTTTTT.

The gene calls are TRBV20-1 and TRBJ2-7; D tentatively reads TRBD1 or TRBD2 (5 bases each). With 0 bases removed from V and 4 bases from J, the gap between germline ends came to 13 bases. Looked up from germline, CDR1 is DFQATT and CDR2 is SNEGSKA (reference sequence). The CDR3 length is 14 residues. The CDR3 nucleotides read TGCAGTGCTAGAGATAAGGGACCTACGTACGAGCAGTACTTC. Translating it yields CSARDKGPTYEQYF.

This clonotype has ten or more counts. The V and J genes are TRBV6-2 or TRBV6-3 and TRBJ1-1; 7 nucleotides line up with TRBD1. V shed 7 bases, J shed 3 bases, and the junction held 11 bases outside the gene matches. The CDR3 loop spans 15 amino acids. Germline CDR1 and CDR2: MNHEY and SVGEGT. Here the CDR3 reads CASTGSRGGHTEAFF. CDR3 nucleotide sequence: TGTGCCAGCACCGGTTCCAGGGGGGGGCACACTGAAGCTTTCTTT.

There are a few counts of this clonotype. This chain links TRBV20-1 with TRBJ2-1; possible D gene TRBD2, 6 bases. This CDR3 is built from 14 residues. V gave up 7 bases and J gave up 0 bases, with 13 bases separating them. Germline V lookup: CDR1 DFQATT, CDR2 SNEGSKA (reference sequence). This chain's CDR3 is CSVIAASSYNEQFF. Written as DNA, the CDR3 is TGCAGTGTTATAGCGGCAAGCTCCTACAATGAGCAGTTCTTC.

V is TRBV5-1 and J is TRBJ2-2; TRBD1 might be the D (6 bases). CDR1 SGHRS and CDR2 YFSETQ come from the germline V gene. This CDR3 region has 16 residues. Trimming took off 0 bases at V and 2 bases at J, with 11 bases between the two ends. DNA of the CDR3: TGCGCCAGCAGCTTGGCCGGGACACGAAACACCGGGGAGCTGTTTTTT. This translates into CASSLAGTRNTGELFF.

This clonotype was counted between two and nine times. The chain has TRBV6-5 and TRBJ1-5; D is unresolved. This CDR3 contains 13 residues. V lost 8 bases to trimming and J lost 0 bases, with 8 bases between them. The germline V gene has CDR1 MNHEY and CDR2 SVGAGI. The CDR3 is CASGLDSNQPQHF. The CDR3 DNA reads TGTGCCAGCGGTTTAGATAGCAATCAGCCCCAGCATTTT.

Note on this clonotype: A much larger clone is a single base away; this may be a read error. J is TRBJ2-2 and V is TRBV9; D gene ambiguous. CDR1 and CDR2 (germline): SGDLS, YYNGEE. The CDR3 totals 12 residues. V was trimmed by 6 bases and J by 1 base, leaving 4 bases between them. CDR3 DNA sequence: TGTGCCAGCAACCAGAACACCGGGGAGCTGTTTTTT. The encoded protein is CASNQNTGELFF.

This clonotype was counted many times. V usage is TRBV20-1 and J usage is TRBJ1-2; weak D call: TRBD1 (5 bases). The germline V gene has CDR1 DFQATT and CDR2 SNEGSKA (reference sequence). The CDR3 has 11 amino acids. Deletions cut 7 bases from V and 6 bases from J, with 12 bases between. CDR3: CSGRGPNGYTF. DNA of the CDR3: TGCAGTGGGAGGGGACCGAATGGCTACACCTTC.

The sample holds one count of this clonotype. The J gene is TRBJ2-5, the V gene TRBV6-1; D unclear. The V end was cut by 5 bases, the J end by 1 base, with 14 bases between. The CDR3 has 15 residues. Germline V gene sequence: CDR1 MNHNS, CDR2 SASEGT. The CDR3 sequence is CASSRQAFRQETQYF. Written as DNA, the CDR3 is TGTGCCAGCAGTCGCCAAGCGTTTCGCCAAGAGACCCAGTACTTC.

The rearrangement links TRBV20-1 to TRBJ2-1; 10 positions match TRBD2. V lost 6 bases and J lost 7; bases outside the gene matches: 9. This CDR3 is built from 14 residues. Germline loops: CDR1 DFQATT, CDR2 SNEGSKA (reference sequence). CDR3 in DNA: TGCAGTGCGAAGCGGGAGGGCCGTTGGAATGAGCAGTTCTTC. It encodes CSAKREGRWNEQFF.

This clonotype was picked up a small number of times. The V gene is TRBV19, the J gene TRBJ2-7; D may match TRBD1 or TRBD2 (5 bases each). The CDR3 totals 13 residues. Trimming left V 6 bases short and J 1 base short, with 10 bases between. The V gene's germline CDR1 is LNHDA and CDR2 SQIVND (reference sequence). The CDR3 nucleotides read TGTGCCAGTAGAAGGGACGGTTCCTACGAGCAGTACTTC. It encodes CASRRDGSYEQYF.

This clonotype was counted between two and nine times. Here the CDR3 reads CASSQAGTAYNEQFF. CDR3 DNA sequence: TGCGCCAGCAGCCAAGCCGGGACAGCCTACAATGAGCAGTTCTTC. The chain links TRBV4-3 to TRBJ2-1; 7 bases fit TRBD1. The V gene end was trimmed by 1 base and the J gene end by 2 bases; junction bases not matched to a gene: 2. Germline assignment: CDR1 LGHNA and CDR2 YSLEER. There are 15 residues in the CDR3.

V is TRBV7-2 and J is TRBJ2-1, with D unresolved. Germline V gene lookup returns CDR1 SGHTA and CDR2 FQGNSA. The ends were cut back, 7 bases at V and 8 bases at J, with 18 bases in the middle. The CDR3 is 14 amino acids. The CDR3 sequence is CASINRPSGDEQFF. The CDR3 coding sequence is TGTGCCAGCATCAATAGACCTAGTGGTGATGAGCAGTTCTTC.

In this sample, this clonotype turned up a few times. The chain uses TRBV10-3 and TRBJ2-7, with a possible D match to TRBD2 (6 bases). The CDR3 spans 14 residues. The V gene's germline CDR1 is ENHRY and CDR2 SYGVKD. V lost 5 bases and J 6 bases, leaving 17 bases between the germline ends. In DNA, the CDR3 is TGTGCCATCAGTCGGGACGGATTAGCGGCCGAGCAGTACTTC. Protein sequence: CAISRDGLAAEQYF.

This clonotype was detected a few times. The V and J genes are TRBV5-1 and TRBJ2-1; D ambiguous. Germline V gene lookup returns CDR1 SGHRS and CDR2 YFSETQ. The CDR3 is 16 residues long. With 0 bases removed from V and 3 bases from J, the gap between germline ends came to 13 bases. The chain's CDR3 is CASSLVGASSYNEQFF. In DNA, the CDR3 is TGCGCCAGCAGCTTGGTAGGAGCATCCAGCTACAATGAGCAGTTCTTC. Together with reference TRBV5-1 and TRBJ2-1, the CDR3 gives the full variable domain: KAGVTQTPRYLIKTRGQQVTLSCSPISGHRSVSWYQQTPGQGLQFLFEYFSETQRNKGNFPGRFSGRQFSNSRSEMNVSTLELGDSALYLCASSLVGASSYNEQFFGPGTRLTVL.

This clonotype was picked up a small number of times. This chain connects TRBV6-1 to TRBJ2-7, with TRBD1 matching 12 bases. Germline CDR1 reads MNHNS; CDR2 reads SASEGT. Trimming took 8 bases from V and 6 from J; bases not matched to a gene: 8. CDR3 length: 14 amino acids. The CDR3 DNA follows: TGTGCCAGCCACTACCGGGACAGGGGGCGCGAGCAGTACTTC. It yields the protein CASHYRDRGREQYF.

This clonotype appeared many times. This rearrangement joins TRBV5-1 to TRBJ1-6; 7 bases are shared with TRBD1. Germline V gene lookup returns CDR1 SGHRS and CDR2 YFSETQ. The V and J ends lost 2 bases and 5 bases, in that order; junction bases with no gene match: 4. This CDR3 comprises 15 residues. The CDR3 loop reads CASSFSGTDNSPLHF. The CDR3 bases are TGCGCCAGCAGCTTCTCCGGGACAGATAATTCACCCCTCCACTTT.

This clonotype was observed a few times. This chain links TRBV4-3 with TRBJ2-2, with 10 nucleotides matching TRBD2. Losses at the gene ends were 2 bases for V and 6 bases for J; bases not matched to a gene: 6. This CDR3 spans 16 amino acids. Germline loops: CDR1 LGHNA, CDR2 YSLEER. This chain's CDR3 is CASSQFPLAGAGELFF. The CDR3 nucleotides read TGCGCCAGCAGCCAATTCCCGCTAGCGGGAGCCGGGGAGCTGTTTTTT.

This clonotype was seen only a few times. CDR3 nucleotide sequence: TGTGCCAGCAGAAGAGCGGGGGGGCGCGAGCAGTACTTC. Translating it yields CASRRAGGREQYF. The rearrangement links TRBV27 to TRBJ2-7; 10 nucleotides align to TRBD2. Per germline, CDR1 MNHEY and CDR2 SMNVEV (reference sequence). This CDR3 comprises 13 residues. After removal of 6 bases from V and 6 bases from J, the junction contained 5 bases not matched to a gene.

The chain is built from TRBV7-6 and TRBJ2-1; perhaps TRBD2 as D (6 bases). The germline V gene has CDR1 SGHVS and CDR2 FNYEAQ. This CDR3 region has 15 residues. Deletions cut 3 bases from V and 7 bases from J, with 16 bases between. For the CDR3, the DNA is TGTGCCAGCAGCTTTACTACTAGCAAGTTGAATGAGCAGTTCTTC. Translation: CASSFTTSKLNEQFF.

This clonotype was counted between two and nine times. The chain employs TRBV7-9 and TRBJ2-7; possible D gene TRBD1, 5 bases. Germline values: CDR1 SEHNR, CDR2 FQNEAQ (reference sequence). V lost 5 bases, J lost 9 bases, and 17 bases lay in between. The CDR3 sequence is 13 residues long. Here the CDR3 DNA reads TGTGCCAGCAGCACCACGCAAGGGGCCGCGCAGTACTTC. This codes for CASSTTQGAAQYF.